This T cell receptor beta chain derives from a study of T cell responses to AZD1222 COVID-19 vaccine (dated by TCRdb to about 2021). Context from the whole study: A total of under 250 trial participants underwent TCR sequencing, of whom about 200 had received two doses of AZD1222 and 26 had received two doses of the MenACWY control vaccine. Enrollment into the trials was organized by age into subgroups of 18-55, 56-69 and 70-plus years, and those subgroups contained about 150, 27 and 61 TCR-sequenced participants, respectively.

Looking up the germline V gene yields CDR1 SGDLS and CDR2 YYNGEE. Trimming takes 0 bases from V and 7 bases from J, and the germline ends sit 11 bases apart. Counted from cysteine to phenylalanine, this CDR3 has 13 amino acids. The CDR3 DNA has 39 bases and is translated from base 1. The CDR3 regions of human TCRbeta chains were subjected to immunosequencing. Under the source paper's analysis protocol: Repertoire TCRs were matched against a reference library of SARS-CoV-2-specific TCRs generated with the MIRA antigen-specificity platform. Breadth was defined as the fraction of unique TCRs that were SARS-CoV-2-associated. Depth was defined as the fraction of total T cells that were SARS-CoV-2-associated. Using the MIRA data, every spike-specific TCR was mapped to the spike region that the TCR reacted to and assigned to either a CD4 or a CD8 class. Log10-transformed breadth and depth values were compared by one-way ANOVA with Sidak's multiple comparisons tests. Here the immuneACCESS table is served through TCRdb, limited to in-frame sequences with V and J called. Missing clones are a known gap in these copies; in checked studies unresolved V genes cover under half, and the rest lacks a known reason. Clonal size and the V and J genes are those of that table, whereas D and trimming came from the DNA. In all, the sample holds some 96,000 clones, and less than 85% of those were seen once. Of the sample, around 14% is held by the ten largest clones.

The time point label, read with the paper, signifies: about 28 days (+/-7) after the second vaccine dose. AZD1222 recipients with second doses at about 4 weeks or about 12 weeks were pooled, because spike-specific TCR depth and breadth did not differ between schedules. Vaccinee samples came from UK trials COV001 and COV002, including a single-blind randomized controlled phase 2/3 trial of AZD1222 (ChAdOx1 nCoV-19) in healthy adults. For TCRbeta chain sequencing, PBMC samples from trial participants were taken at day 0 and at day 28 after the second dose. A remark on this clone: Its antigen is not yet known. No base-level quality is on record; no much larger clone is a single base apart. Other DNA sequences within the sample encode an identical CDR3.

Study-wide findings and limitations: After two AZD1222 doses, both the breadth and the depth of spike-specific TCRs were significantly higher than at day 0 and than in MenACWY recipients. The 56-69-year group was small, and its depth increase did not reach significance, likely because of low power. Most participants were white British and females outnumbered males, and the authors suggested that clonal diversity may have been underestimated. The vaccine-associated CD4 TCRs covered the entire spike protein, and the dominant responses fell in regions 160-218 and 743-854. Nearly half of unique spike-specific TCRs reportedly recognized epitopes outside regions mutated in the B.1.351 and B.1.1.7 variants. Because no day 14 peak-response samples were available, the repertoires could be characterized only after the peak T cell response. Conclusions about previously exposed vaccinees are limited because only five to seven AZD1222 recipients were SARS-CoV-2 seropositive at baseline.

This specimen consisted of peripheral blood, obtained 28 days after the second AZD1222 dose. This TCR was sampled from an adult who received the AZD1222 COVID-19 vaccine. The receptor chain draws on TRBV9 and TRBJ2-7; the D segment might be TRBD1 or TRBD2, since each matches 5 bases. The encoded CDR3 is CASSVGLGEEQYF. The DNA sequence reads TGTGCCAGCAGCGTAGGGTTAGGGGAGGAGCAGTACTTC.